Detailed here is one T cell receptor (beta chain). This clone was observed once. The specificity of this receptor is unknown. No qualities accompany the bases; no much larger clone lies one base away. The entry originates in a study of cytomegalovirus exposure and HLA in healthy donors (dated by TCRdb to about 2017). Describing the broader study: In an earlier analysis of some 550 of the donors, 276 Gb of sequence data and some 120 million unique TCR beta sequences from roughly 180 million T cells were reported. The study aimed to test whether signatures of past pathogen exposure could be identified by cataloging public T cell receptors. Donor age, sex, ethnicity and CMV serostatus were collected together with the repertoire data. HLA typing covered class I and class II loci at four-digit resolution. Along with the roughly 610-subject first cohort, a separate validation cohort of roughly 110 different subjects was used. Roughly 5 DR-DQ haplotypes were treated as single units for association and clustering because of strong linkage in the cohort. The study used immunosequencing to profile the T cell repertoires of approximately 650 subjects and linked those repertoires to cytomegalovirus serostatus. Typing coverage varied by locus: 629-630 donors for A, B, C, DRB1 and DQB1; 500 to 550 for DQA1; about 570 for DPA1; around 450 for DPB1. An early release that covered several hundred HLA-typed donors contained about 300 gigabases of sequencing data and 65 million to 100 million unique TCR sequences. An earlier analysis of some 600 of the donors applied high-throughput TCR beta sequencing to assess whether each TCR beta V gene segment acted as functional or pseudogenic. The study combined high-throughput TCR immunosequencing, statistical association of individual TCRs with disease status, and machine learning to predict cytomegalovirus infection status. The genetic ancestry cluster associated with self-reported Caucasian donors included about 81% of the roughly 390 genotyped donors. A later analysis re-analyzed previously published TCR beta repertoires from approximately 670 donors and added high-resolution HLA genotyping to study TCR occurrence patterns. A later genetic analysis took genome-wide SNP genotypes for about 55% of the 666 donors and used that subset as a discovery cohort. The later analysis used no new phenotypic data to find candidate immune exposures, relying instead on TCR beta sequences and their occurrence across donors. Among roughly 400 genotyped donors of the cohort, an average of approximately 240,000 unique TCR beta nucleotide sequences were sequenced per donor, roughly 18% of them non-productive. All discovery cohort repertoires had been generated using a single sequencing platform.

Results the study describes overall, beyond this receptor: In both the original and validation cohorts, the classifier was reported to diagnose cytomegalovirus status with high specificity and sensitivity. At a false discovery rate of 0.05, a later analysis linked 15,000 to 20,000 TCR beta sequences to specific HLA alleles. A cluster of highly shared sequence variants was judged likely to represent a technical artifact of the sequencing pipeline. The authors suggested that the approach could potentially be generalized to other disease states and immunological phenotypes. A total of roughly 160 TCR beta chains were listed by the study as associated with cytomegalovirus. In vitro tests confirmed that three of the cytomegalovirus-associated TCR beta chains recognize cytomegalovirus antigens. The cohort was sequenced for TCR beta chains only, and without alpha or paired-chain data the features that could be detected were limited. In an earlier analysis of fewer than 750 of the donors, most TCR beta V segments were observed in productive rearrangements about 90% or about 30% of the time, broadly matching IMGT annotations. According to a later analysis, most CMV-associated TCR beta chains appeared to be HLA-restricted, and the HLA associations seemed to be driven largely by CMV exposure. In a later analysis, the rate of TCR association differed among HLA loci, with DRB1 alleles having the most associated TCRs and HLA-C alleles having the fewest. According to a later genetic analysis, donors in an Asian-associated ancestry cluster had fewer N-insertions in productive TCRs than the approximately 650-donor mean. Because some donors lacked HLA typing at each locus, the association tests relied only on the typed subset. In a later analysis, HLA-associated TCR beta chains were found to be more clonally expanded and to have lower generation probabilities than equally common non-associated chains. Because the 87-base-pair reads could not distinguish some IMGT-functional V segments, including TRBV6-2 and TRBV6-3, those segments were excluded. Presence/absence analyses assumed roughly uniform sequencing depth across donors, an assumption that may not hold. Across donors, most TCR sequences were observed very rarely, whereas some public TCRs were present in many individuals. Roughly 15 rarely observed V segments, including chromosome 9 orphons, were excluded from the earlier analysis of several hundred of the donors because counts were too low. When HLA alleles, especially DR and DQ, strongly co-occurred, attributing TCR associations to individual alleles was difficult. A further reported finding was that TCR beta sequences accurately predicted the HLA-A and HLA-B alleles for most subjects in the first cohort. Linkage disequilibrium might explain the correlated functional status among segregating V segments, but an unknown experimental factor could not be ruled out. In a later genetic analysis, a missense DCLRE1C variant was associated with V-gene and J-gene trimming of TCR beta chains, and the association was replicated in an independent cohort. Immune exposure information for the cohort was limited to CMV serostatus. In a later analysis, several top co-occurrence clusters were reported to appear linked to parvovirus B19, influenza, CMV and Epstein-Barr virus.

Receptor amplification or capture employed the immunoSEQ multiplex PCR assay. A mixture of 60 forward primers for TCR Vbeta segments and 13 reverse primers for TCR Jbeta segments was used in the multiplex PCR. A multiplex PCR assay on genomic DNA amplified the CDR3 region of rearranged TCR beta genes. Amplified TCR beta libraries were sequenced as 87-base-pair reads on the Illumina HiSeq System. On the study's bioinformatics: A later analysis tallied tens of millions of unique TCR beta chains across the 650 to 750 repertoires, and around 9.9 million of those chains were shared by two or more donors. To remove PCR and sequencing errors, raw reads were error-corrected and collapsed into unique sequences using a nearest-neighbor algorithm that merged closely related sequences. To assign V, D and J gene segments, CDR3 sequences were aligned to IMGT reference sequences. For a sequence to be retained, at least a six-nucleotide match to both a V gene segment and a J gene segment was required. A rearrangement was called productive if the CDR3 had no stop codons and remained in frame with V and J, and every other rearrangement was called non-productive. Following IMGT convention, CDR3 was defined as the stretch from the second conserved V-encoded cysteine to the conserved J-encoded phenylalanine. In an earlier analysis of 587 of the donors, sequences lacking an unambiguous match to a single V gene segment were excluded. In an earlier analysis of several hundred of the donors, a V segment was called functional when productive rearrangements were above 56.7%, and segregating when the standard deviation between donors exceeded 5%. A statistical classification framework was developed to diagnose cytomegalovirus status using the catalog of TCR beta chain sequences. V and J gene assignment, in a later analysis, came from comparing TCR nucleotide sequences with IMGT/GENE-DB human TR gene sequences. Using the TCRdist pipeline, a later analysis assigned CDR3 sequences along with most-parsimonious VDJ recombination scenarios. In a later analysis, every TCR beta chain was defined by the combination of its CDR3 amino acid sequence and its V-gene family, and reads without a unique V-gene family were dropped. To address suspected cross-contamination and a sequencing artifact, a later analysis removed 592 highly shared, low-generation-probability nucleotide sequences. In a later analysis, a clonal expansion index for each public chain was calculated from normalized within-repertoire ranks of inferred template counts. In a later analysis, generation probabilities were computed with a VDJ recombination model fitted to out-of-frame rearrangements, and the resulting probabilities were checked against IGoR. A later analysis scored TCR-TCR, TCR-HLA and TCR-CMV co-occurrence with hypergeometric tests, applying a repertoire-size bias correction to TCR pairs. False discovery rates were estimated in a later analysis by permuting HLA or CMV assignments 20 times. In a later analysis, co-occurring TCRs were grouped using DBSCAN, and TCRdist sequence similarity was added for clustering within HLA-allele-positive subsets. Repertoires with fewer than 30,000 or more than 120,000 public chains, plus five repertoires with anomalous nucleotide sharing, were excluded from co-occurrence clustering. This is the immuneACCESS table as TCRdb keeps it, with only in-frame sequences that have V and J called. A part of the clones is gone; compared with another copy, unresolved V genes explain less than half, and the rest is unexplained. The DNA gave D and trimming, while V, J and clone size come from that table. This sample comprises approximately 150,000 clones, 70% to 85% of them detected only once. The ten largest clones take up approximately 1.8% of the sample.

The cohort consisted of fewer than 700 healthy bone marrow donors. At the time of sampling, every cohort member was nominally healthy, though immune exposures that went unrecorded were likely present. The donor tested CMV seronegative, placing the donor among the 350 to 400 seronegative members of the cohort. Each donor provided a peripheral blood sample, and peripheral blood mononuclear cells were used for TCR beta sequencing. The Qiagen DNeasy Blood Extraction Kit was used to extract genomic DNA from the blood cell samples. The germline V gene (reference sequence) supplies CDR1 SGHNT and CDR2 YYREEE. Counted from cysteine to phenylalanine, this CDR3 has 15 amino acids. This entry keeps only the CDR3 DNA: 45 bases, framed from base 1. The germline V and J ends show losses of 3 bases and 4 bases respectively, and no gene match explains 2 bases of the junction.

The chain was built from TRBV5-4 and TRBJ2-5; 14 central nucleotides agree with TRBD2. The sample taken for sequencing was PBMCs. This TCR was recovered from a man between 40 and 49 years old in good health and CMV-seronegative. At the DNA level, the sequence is TGTGCCAGCAGCTGGGGGACTAGCGGGGGAGAGACCCAGTACTTC. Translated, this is CASSWGTSGGETQYF.